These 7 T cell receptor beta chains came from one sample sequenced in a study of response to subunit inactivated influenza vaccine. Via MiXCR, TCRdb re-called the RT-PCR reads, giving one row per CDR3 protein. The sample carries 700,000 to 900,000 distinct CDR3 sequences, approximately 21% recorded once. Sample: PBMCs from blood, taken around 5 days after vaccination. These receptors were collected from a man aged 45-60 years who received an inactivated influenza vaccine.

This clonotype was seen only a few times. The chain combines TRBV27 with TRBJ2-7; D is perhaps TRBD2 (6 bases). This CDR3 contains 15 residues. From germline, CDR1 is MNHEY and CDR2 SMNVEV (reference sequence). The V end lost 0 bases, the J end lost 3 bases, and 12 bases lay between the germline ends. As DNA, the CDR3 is TGTGCCAGCAGTTTATCTACGGGAGCCCTCTACGAGCAGTACTTC. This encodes CASSLSTGALYEQYF.

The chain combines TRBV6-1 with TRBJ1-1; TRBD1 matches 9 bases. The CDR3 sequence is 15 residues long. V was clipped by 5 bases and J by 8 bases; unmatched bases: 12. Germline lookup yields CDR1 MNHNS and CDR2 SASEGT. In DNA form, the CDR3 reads TGTGCCAGCAGTCCGACCGGGACAGGGCGTAAGGAAGCTTTCTTT. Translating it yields CASSPTGTGRKEAFF.

CDR3 region: CSARVRRTEQYF. CDR3 coding DNA: TGCAGTGCTAGAGTTAGGCGGACGGAGCAGTACTTC. This sequence joins TRBV20-1 and TRBJ2-7; D is ambiguous. Per the germline V gene, CDR1 is DFQATT and CDR2 is SNEGSKA (reference sequence). The CDR3 covers 12 residues. Trimming took 1 base from V and 7 from J, leaving 11 bases between them.

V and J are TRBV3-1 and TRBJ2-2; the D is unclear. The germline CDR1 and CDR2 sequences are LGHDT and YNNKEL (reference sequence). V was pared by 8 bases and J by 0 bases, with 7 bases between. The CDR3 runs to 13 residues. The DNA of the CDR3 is TGTGCCAGCCAGTTCGCGAACACCGGGGAGCTGTTTTTT. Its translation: CASQFANTGELFF.

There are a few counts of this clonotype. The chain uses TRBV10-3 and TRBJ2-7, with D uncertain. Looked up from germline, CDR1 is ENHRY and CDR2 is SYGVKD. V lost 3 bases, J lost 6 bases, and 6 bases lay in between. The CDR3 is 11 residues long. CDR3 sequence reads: CAISDSLEQYF. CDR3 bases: TGTGCCATCAGTGACTCTCTCGAGCAGTACTTC.

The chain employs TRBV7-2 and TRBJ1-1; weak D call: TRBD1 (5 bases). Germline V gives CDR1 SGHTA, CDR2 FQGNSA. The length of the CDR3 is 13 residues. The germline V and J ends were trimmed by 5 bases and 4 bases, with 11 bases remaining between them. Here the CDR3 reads CASSPRGATEAFF. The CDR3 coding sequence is TGTGCCAGCAGCCCACGAGGGGCCACTGAAGCTTTCTTT. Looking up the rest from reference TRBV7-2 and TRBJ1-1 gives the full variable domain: GAGVSQSPSNKVTEKGKDVELRCDPISGHTALYWYRQSLGQGLEFLIYFQGNSAPDKSGLPSDRFSAERTGGSVSTLTIQRTQQEDSAVYLCASSPRGATEAFFGQGTRLTVV.

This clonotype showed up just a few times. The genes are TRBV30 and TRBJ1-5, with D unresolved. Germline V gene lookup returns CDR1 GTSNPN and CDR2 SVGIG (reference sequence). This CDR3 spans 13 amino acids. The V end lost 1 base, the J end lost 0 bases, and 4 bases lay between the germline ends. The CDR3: CAWSADSNQPQHF. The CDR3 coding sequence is TGTGCCTGGAGTGCCGATAGCAATCAGCCCCAGCATTTT.